The sequence of this T cell receptor (beta chain) was determined in a study of blood T cell repertoires in COVID-19. Whole-study context: The United States, Italy and Spain were the sources of the acute and convalescent COVID-19 samples. The analysed material was cDNA or gDNA that came from T cells, B-cell-depleted T cells, or PBMCs.

Trimming cost V 1 base and J 5 bases, with 14 bases left between them. Germline loops: CDR1 SGHVS, CDR2 FQNEAQ. The CDR3 runs 15 residues. Original processing notes: Using reference gene primer amplification, nucleated cell counts were estimated. Profiling relied on immunoSEQ multiplex PCR, and the TCRdb table lists in-frame clones only, not all of them. V, J and clone size are those of that table, while D and trimming were read from the DNA. This repertoire shows more than 55,000 clones, approximately 90% found once; its top ten account for roughly 15%. The genes are TRBV7-8 and TRBJ2-5, with D perhaps matching TRBD2 (5 bases). This receptor was identified in a man at least 80 years old with acute or convalescent COVID-19. Sequencing input: peripheral blood. The CDR3 nucleotides read TGTGCCAGCAGCTTAGTCCTTGCGTCGGGGGAGACCCAGTACTTC. Protein sequence: CASSLVLASGETQYF.